The next 13 T cell receptor beta chains were all read from a single sample in a study of CD8 T cells in Susac syndrome. It was with random hexamers that roughly 0.45 to 1 ug RNA was reverse transcribed. A single record per CDR3 protein comes from TCRdb applying MiXCR to the immunoSEQ multiplex PCR reads. The sample contains 150,000 to 200,000 distinct CDR3 sequences, about 94% of which appear only once. The sample taken for sequencing was CD4+ T cells from PBMCs. Receptor source: a human donor in good health.

The sample holds a few counts of this clonotype. V usage is TRBV2 and J usage is TRBJ1-3; D unclear. The CDR3 loop spans 13 amino acids. The germline gives CDR1 SNHLY, CDR2 FYNNEI. V lost 8 bases, J lost 2 bases, and 10 bases lay in between. CDR3 in DNA: TGTGCCAGCTCTGCGTCTGCTGGAAACACCATATATTTT. This encodes CASSASAGNTIYF.

V usage is TRBV12-3 or TRBV12-4 and J usage is TRBJ2-1, with TRBD1 matching over 7 bases. The CDR3 totals 13 residues. V shed 3 bases, J shed 5 bases, and the junction held 1 base outside the gene matches. The CDR3: CASSLTGNNEQFF. The CDR3 bases are TGTGCCAGCAGTTTGACAGGGAACAATGAGCAGTTCTTC.

This sequence joins TRBV18 and TRBJ2-3; 10 bases are a match to TRBD1. With V trimmed by 6 bases and J by 4 bases, 7 bases remained unmatched. This CDR3 has 15 amino acids. CDR1 and CDR2 from the germline V gene are KGHSH and LQKENI. CDR3 amino acids: CASSPGTGVADTQYF. The CDR3 bases are TGTGCCAGCTCCCCCGGGACAGGGGTCGCAGATACGCAGTATTTT.

DNA for the CDR3: TGCAGTGCTAGAGAGGCAGTTCAAAGCATGGAAGCTTTCTTT. Translated: CSAREAVQSMEAFF. The J gene is TRBJ1-1, the V gene TRBV20-1; D is ambiguous. The CDR3 is 14 residues long. Deletions cut 0 bases from V and 8 bases from J, with 16 bases between. Germline V CDR1 and CDR2: DFQATT, SNEGSKA (reference sequence).

This chain links TRBV20-1 with TRBJ2-1; TRBD2 is a possible D gene (5 bases). Germline V gene data show CDR1 as DFQATT and CDR2 as SNEGSKA (reference sequence). The CDR3 is 13 residues long. Trimming cost V 3 bases and J 10 bases, with 16 bases left between them. For the CDR3, the DNA is TGCAGTGCTAGGGGCAGTGGAGGTGGAGAGCAGTTCTTC. Translating gives CSARGSGGGEQFF.

The chain is built from TRBV19 and TRBJ2-6; no reliable D call. V was clipped by 3 bases and J by 0 bases, with 12 bases between them. Germline V gives CDR1 LNHDA, CDR2 SQIVND (reference sequence). The CDR3 is 17 residues long. The CDR3 is CASSMGRSYSGANVLTF. The CDR3, as DNA: TGTGCCAGTAGTATGGGCAGGAGTTACTCTGGGGCCAACGTCCTGACTTTC.

The V call is TRBV19, the J call TRBJ1-1, with a possible D match to TRBD1 (5 bases). The CDR3 contains 14 residues. Germline values: CDR1 LNHDA, CDR2 SQIVND (reference sequence). The V end lost 6 bases, the J end lost 4 bases, and 15 bases lay between the germline ends. The CDR3 DNA sequence: TGTGCCAGTAGACGAATGGCAGGGACCACTGAAGCTTTCTTT. Amino acids: CASRRMAGTTEAFF.

This chain joins TRBV20-1 and TRBJ2-3; TRBD1 might be the D (5 bases). CDR1 is DFQATT, CDR2 SNEGSKA, per germline (reference sequence). V was pared by 0 bases and J by 2 bases, with 9 bases between. This CDR3 region has 14 residues. In nucleotides, the CDR3 is TGCAGTGCTAGAGAGGCAGGGCCCACAGATACGCAGTATTTT. It codes for CSAREAGPTDTQYF.

The V and J genes are TRBV20-1 and TRBJ1-1; D unresolved. The CDR3 has 13 residues. The germline V and J ends were trimmed by 0 bases and 1 base, with 6 bases remaining between them. CDR1 is DFQATT, CDR2 SNEGSKA, per germline (reference sequence). The CDR3 DNA reads as TGCAGTGCTAGAGACCGGGAGAACACTGAAGCTTTCTTT. Translation gives CSARDRENTEAFF.

The chain carries TRBV20-1 and TRBJ2-3; D is tentatively TRBD1 or TRBD2 (6 bases each). The V and J ends lost 4 bases and 6 bases respectively, with 20 bases between them. From germline, CDR1 is DFQATT and CDR2 SNEGSKA (reference sequence). This CDR3 has 15 amino acids. The CDR3 loop reads CSAIGGQVMEDTQYF. The CDR3, as DNA: TGCAGTGCTATTGGGGGGCAGGTGATGGAGGATACGCAGTATTTT.

This clonotype was picked up one time. The CDR3 DNA sequence: TGTGCCTGGAGAAAAAATGGGGGTGAAGCTTTCTTT. It codes for CAWRKNGGEAFF. The rearrangement links TRBV30 to TRBJ1-1, with D perhaps matching TRBD1 (5 bases). Trimming stripped 3 bases from V and 7 bases from J, with 12 bases between. Germline V gene data show CDR1 as GTSNPN and CDR2 as SVGIG (reference sequence). The CDR3 length is 12 residues.

This clonotype appeared once. The chain uses TRBV5-1 and TRBJ2-1; D ambiguous. Germline CDR1 reads SGHRS; CDR2 reads YFSETQ. The V end lost 0 bases, the J end lost 4 bases, and 8 bases lay between the germline ends. The CDR3 runs to 14 residues. This CDR3 is CASSLEAFYNEQFF. CDR3 bases: TGCGCCAGCAGCTTGGAAGCATTTTACAATGAGCAGTTCTTC.

The rearrangement uses TRBV18 and TRBJ2-7; tentative D call: TRBD1 (5 bases). Germline loops: CDR1 KGHSH, CDR2 LQKENI. The CDR3 extends over 13 amino acids. Trimming shortened V by 1 base and J by 5 bases, and 9 bases separated the two germline ends. Here the CDR3 DNA reads TGTGCCAGCTCACCACAGTCAGGGAACGAGCAGTACTTC. Translation: CASSPQSGNEQYF.